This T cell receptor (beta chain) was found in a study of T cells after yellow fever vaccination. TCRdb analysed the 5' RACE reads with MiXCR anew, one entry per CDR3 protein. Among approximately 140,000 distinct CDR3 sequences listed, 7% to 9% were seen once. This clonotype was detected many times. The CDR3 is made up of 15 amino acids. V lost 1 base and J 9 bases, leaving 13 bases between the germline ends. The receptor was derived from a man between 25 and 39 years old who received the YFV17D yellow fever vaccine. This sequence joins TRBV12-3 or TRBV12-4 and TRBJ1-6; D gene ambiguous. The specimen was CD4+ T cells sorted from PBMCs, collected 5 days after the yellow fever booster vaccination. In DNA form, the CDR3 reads TGTGCCAGCAGTTTAGGAGGGTCGAACTTTTCACCCCTCCACTTT. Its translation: CASSLGGSNFSPLHF.